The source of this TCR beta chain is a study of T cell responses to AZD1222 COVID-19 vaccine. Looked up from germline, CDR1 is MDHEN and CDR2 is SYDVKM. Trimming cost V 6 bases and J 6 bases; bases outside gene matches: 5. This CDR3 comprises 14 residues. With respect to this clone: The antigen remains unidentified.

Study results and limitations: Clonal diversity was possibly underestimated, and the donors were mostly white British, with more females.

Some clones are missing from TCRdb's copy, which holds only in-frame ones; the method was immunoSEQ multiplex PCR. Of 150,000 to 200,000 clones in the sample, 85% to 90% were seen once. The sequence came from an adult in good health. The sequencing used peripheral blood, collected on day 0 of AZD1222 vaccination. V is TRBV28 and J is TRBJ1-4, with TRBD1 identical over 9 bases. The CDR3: CASSTGGFYEKLFF. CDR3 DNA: TGTGCCAGCAGCACAGGGGGCTTTTATGAAAAACTGTTTTTT.